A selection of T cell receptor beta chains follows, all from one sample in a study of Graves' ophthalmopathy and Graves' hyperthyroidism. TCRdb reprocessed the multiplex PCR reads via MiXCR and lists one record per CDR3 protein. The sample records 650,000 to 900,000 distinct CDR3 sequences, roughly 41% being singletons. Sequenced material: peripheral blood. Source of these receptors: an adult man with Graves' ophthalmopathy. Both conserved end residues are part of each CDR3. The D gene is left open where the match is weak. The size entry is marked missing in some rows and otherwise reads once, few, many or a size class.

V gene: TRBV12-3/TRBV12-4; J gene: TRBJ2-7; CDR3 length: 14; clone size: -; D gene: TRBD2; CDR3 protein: CASSSRGVTYEQYF; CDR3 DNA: TGTGCCAGCAGCTCTCGGGGGGTGACCTACGAGCAGTACTTC
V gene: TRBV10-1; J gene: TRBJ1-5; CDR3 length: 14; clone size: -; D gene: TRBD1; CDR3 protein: CASWPTGQRQPQHF; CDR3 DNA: TGTGCCAGCTGGCCGACAGGGCAGCGTCAGCCCCAGCATTTT
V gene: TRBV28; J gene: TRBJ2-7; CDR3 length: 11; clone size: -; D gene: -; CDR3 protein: CASILRGEQYF; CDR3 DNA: TGTGCCAGCATCCTACGAGGCGAGCAGTACTTC
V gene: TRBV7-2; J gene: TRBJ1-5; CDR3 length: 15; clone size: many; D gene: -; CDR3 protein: CASSREDQGNQPQHF; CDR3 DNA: TGTGCCAGCAGCCGCGAAGATCAAGGGAATCAGCCCCAGCATTTT
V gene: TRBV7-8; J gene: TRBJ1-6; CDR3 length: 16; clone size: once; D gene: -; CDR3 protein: CASSLAAGTRDSPLHF; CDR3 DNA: TGTGCCAGCAGCTTAGCGGCAGGGACCCGCGATTCACCCCTCCACTTT
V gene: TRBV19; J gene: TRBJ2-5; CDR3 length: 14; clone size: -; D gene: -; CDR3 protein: CASSISGAFETQYF; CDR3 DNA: TGTGCCAGTAGTATATCGGGAGCGTTCGAGACCCAGTACTTC
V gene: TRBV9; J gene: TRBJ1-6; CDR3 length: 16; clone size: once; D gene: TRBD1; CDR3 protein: CASSVGDSSYNSPLHF; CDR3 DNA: TGTGCCAGCAGCGTGGGGGACAGTTCCTATAATTCACCCCTCCACTTT
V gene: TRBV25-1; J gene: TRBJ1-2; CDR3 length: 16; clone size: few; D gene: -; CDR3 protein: CASSYGQAVANYGYTF; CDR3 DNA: TGTGCCAGCAGTTACGGGCAGGCAGTAGCTAACTATGGCTACACCTTC
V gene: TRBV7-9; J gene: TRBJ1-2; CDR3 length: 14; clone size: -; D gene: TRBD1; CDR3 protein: CASSETGGSLGYTF; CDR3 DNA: TGTGCCAGCAGCGAGACAGGGGGAAGCCTCGGCTACACCTTC
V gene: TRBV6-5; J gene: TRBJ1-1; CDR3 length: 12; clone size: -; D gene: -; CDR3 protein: CASSYGGTEACF; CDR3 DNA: TGTGCCAGCAGTTACGGTGGCACGGAAGCTTGCTTT
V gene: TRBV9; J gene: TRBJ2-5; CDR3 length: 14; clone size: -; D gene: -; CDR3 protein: CASSQVSAHETQYF; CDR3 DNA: TGTGCCAGCAGCCAAGTCTCAGCTCACGAGACCCAGTACTTC
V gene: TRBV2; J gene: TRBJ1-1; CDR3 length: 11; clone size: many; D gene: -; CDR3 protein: CASSESNEAFF; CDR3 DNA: TGTGCCAGCAGTGAATCTAATGAAGCTTTCTTT
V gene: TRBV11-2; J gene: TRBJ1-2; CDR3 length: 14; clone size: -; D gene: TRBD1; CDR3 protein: CASSVDEQGSGYTF; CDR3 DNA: TGTGCCAGCAGCGTTGATGAACAGGGGTCTGGCTACACCTTC
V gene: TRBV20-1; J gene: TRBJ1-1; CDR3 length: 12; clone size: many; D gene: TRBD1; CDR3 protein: CSARYGTVEAFF; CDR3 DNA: TGCAGTGCTAGATATGGGACAGTCGAAGCTTTCTTT
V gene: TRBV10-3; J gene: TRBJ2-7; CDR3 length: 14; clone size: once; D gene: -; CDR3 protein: CASSLNQPLPQQYF; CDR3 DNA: TGTGCCAGCAGCCTTAATCAACCCCTACCCCAGCAGTACTTC
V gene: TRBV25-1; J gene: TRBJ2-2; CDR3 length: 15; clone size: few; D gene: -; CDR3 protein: CASSRTGSRTGELFF; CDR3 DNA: TGTGCCAGCAGTCGGACCGGGAGTCGCACCGGGGAGCTGTTTTTT
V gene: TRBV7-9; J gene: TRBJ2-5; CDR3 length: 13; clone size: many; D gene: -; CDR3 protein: CASSLQGWETQYF; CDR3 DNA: TGTGCCAGCAGCTTACAGGGGTGGGAGACCCAGTACTTC
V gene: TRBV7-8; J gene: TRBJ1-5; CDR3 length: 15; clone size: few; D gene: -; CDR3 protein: CASSLLLYGNQPQHF; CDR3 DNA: TGTGCCAGCAGCTTACTTCTTTACGGGAACCAGCCCCAGCATTTT
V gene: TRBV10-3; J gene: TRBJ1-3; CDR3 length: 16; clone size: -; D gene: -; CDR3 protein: CAIKLGTASSGNTIYF; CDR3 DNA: TGTGCCATCAAACTGGGGACGGCGAGCTCTGGAAACACCATATATTTT
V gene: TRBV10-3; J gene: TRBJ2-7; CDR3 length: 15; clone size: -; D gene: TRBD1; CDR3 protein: CASSYVGQGSYEQYF; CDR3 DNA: TGTGCCAGCAGTTACGTGGGACAGGGGAGCTACGAGCAGTACTTC
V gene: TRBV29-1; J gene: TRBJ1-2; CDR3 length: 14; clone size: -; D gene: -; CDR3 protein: CSVVRLVGGFGYTF; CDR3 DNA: TGCAGCGTTGTTAGGCTTGTAGGGGGGTTTGGCTACACCTTC
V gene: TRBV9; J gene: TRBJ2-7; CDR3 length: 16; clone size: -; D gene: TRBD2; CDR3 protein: CASSSGLADRSYEQYF; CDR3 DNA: TGTGCCAGCAGTTCGGGACTAGCGGACCGTTCCTACGAGCAGTACTTC
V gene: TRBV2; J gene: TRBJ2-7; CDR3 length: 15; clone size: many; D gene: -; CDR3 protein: CASSASEQGPYEQYF; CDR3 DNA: TGTGCCAGCAGTGCCTCCGAACAGGGACCCTACGAGCAGTACTTC
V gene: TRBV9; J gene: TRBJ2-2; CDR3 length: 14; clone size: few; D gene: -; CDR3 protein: CASSVSLDTGELFF; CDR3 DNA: TGTGCCAGCAGCGTTTCTCTGGACACCGGGGAGCTGTTTTTT
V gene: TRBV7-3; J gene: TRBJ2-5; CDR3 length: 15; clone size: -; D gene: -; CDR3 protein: CASSLVRGPRETQYF; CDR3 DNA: TGTGCCAGCAGCTTGGTTCGGGGGCCGAGGGAGACCCAGTACTTC
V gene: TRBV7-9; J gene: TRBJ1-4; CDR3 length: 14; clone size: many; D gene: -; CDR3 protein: CASSSWTTNEKLFF; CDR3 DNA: TGTGCCAGCAGCTCGTGGACAACTAATGAAAAACTGTTTTTT
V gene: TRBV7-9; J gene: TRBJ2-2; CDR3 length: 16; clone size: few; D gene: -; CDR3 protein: CASSFYGPSNTGELFF; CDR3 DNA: TGTGCCAGCAGCTTTTACGGGCCTTCGAACACCGGGGAGCTGTTTTTT
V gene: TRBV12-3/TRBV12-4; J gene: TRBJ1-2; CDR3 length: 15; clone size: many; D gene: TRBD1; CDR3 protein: CASRGPGQGSYGYTF; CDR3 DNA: TGTGCCAGCAGGGGACCAGGACAGGGAAGCTATGGCTACACCTTC
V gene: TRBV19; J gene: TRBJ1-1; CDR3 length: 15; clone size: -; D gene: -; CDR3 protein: CASSFQGRRNTEAFF; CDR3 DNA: TGTGCCAGTAGTTTCCAGGGGCGCCGCAACACTGAAGCTTTCTTT
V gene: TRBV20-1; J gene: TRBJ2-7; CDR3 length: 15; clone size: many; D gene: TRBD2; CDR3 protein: CSAPRWNGGGYEQYF; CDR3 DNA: TGCAGTGCTCCCCGGTGGAACGGGGGGGGGTACGAGCAGTACTTC
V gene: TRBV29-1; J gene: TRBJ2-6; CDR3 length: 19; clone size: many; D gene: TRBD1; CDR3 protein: CSVQIAPGQKTSGANVLTF; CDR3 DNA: TGCAGCGTCCAAATAGCCCCGGGACAGAAGACCTCTGGGGCCAACGTCCTGACTTTC
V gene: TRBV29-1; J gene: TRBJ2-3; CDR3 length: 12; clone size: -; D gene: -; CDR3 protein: CSVKDGSGTQYF; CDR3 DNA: TGCAGCGTTAAAGACGGGTCTGGTACGCAGTATTTT
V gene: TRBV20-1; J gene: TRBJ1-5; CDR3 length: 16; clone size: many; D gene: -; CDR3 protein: CSADFREIAGNQPQHF; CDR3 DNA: TGCAGTGCTGACTTCAGGGAAATAGCAGGCAATCAGCCCCAGCATTTT
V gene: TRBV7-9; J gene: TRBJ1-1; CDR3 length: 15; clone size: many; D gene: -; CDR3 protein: CASSPRNGVNTEAFF; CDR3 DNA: TGTGCCAGCAGCCCCAGGAATGGCGTGAACACTGAAGCTTTCTTT
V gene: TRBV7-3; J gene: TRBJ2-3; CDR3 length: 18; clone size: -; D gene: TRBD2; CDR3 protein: CASSSGTSLQDSTDTQYF; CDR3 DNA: TGTGCCAGCAGTTCCGGGACTAGCCTACAGGATTCCACAGATACGCAGTATTTT
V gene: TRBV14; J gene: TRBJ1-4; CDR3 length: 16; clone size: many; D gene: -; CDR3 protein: CASSQGDPGRHEKLFF; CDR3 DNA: TGTGCCAGCAGCCAAGGCGACCCCGGCAGACATGAAAAACTGTTTTTT
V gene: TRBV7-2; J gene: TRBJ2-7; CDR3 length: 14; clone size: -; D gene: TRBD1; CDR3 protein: CASSLRDSISEQYF; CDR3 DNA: TGTGCCAGCAGCCTCCGGGACAGTATCTCCGAGCAGTACTTC
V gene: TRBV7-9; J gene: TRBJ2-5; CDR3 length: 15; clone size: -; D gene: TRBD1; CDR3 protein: CASSLETGGQETQYF; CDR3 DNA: TGTGCCAGCAGCCTAGAGACAGGGGGCCAAGAGACCCAGTACTTC
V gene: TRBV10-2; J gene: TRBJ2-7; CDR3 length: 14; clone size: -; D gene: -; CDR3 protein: CASSGSGRSYEQYF; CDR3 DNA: TGCGCCAGCAGTGGCAGCGGGCGCTCCTATGAGCAGTACTTC
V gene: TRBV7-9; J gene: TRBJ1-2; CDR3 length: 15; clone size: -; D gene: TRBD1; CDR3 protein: CASSQRTGIDYGYTF; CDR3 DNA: TGCGCCAGCAGCCAGCGGACAGGGATTGACTATGGCTACACCTTC
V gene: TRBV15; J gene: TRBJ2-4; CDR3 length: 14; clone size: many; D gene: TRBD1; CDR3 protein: CATSKGSGGNIQYF; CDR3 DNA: TGTGCCACCAGCAAAGGGTCAGGGGGAAACATTCAGTACTTC
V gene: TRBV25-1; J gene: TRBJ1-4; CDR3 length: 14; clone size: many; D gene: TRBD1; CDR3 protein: CASSPIGAGGTLFF; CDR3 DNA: TGTGCCAGCAGTCCCATTGGGGCAGGGGGTACACTGTTTTTT
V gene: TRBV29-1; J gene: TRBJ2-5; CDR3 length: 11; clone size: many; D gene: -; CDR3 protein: CSVKELETQYF; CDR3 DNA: TGCAGCGTCAAGGAGCTAGAGACCCAGTACTTC
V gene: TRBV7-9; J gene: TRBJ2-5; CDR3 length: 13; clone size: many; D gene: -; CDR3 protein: CASSFRWGETQYF; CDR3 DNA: TGTGCCAGCAGCTTCCGTTGGGGGGAGACCCAGTACTTC
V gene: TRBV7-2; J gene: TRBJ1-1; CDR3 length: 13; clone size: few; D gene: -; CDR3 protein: CASIGRVNTEAFF; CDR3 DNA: TGTGCCAGCATAGGCAGGGTGAACACTGAAGCTTTCTTT
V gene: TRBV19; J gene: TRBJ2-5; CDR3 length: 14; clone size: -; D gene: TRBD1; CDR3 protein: CASGTRQGRETQYF; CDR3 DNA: TGTGCCAGTGGTACCCGACAGGGTCGGGAGACCCAGTACTTC
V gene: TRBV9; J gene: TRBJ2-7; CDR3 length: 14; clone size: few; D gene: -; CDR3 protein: CASSVGGGTAEQYF; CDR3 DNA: TGTGCCAGCAGCGTAGGGGGAGGAACTGCCGAGCAGTACTTC
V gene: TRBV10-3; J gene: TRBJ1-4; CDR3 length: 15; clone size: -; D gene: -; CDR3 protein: CAISDSIGGNEKLFF; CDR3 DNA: TGTGCCATCAGCGACTCGATTGGGGGAAATGAAAAACTGTTTTTT
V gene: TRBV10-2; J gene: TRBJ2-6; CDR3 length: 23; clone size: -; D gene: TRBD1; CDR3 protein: CASSLVPDHGSGQELSGANVLTF; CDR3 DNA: TGCGCCAGCAGCTTGGTCCCTGATCACGGATCGGGACAGGAACTCTCTGGGGCCAACGTCCTGACTTTC